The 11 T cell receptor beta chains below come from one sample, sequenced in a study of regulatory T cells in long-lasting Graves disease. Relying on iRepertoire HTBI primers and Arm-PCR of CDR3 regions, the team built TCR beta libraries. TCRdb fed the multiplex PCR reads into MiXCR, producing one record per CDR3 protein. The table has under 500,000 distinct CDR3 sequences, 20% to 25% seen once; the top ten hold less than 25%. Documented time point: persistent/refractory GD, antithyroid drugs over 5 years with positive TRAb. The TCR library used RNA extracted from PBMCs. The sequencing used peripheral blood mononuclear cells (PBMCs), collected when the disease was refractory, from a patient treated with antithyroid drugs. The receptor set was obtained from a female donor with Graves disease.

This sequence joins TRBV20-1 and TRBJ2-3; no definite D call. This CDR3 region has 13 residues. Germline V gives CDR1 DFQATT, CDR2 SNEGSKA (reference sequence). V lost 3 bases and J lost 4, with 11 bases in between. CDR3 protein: CSASTPGADTQYF. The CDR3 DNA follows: TGCAGTGCTAGCACCCCAGGCGCAGATACGCAGTATTTT.

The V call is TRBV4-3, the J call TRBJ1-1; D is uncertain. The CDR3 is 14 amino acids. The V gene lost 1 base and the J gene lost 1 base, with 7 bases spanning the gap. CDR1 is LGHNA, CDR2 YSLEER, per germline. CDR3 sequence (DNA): TGCGCCAGCAGCCAAGCCCTAGGGAACACTGAAGCTTTCTTT. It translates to CASSQALGNTEAFF.

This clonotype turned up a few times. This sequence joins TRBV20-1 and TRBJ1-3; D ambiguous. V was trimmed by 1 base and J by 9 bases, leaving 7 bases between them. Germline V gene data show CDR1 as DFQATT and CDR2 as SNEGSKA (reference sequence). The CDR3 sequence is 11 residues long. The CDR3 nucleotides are TGCAGTGCTAGAGTGGATGCCACCATATATTTT. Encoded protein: CSARVDATIYF.

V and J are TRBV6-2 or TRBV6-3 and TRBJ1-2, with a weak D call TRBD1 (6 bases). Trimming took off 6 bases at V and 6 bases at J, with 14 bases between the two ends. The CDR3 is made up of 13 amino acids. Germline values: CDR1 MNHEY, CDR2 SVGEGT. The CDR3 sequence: CASSYTGTNGYTF. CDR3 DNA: TGTGCCAGCAGCTACACCGGGACAAATGGCTACACCTTC.

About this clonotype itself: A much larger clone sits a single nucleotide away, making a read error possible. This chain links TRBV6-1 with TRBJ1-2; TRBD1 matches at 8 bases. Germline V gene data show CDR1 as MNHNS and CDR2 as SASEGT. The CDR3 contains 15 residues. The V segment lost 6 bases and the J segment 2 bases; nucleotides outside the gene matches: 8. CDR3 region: CASRELDRVNYGYTF. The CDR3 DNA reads TGTGCCAGCAGAGAGTTGGACAGGGTGAACTATGGCTACACCTTC.

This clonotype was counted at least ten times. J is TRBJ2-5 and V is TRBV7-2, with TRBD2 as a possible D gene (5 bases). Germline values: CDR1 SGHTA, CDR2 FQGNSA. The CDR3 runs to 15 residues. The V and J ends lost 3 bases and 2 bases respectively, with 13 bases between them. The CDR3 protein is CASSLASKGQETQYF. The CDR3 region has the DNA TGTGCCAGCAGCTTGGCTAGCAAAGGTCAAGAGACCCAGTACTTC.

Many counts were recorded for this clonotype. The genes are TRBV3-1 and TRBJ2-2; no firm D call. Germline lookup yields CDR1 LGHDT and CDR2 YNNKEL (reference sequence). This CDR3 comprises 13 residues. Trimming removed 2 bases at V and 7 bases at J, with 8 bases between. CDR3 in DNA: TGTGCCAGCAGCCAAAAGAGCGACGGGGAGCTGTTTTTT. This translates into CASSQKSDGELFF.

This chain's CDR3 is CAWERDQGDSPLHF. The DNA for the CDR3 is TGTGCCTGGGAGAGGGACCAGGGCGACTCACCCCTCCACTTT. The chain recombines TRBV30 with TRBJ1-6, with D perhaps TRBD1 (5 bases). The V end lost 5 bases, the J end lost 10 bases, and 18 bases lay between the germline ends. Germline V CDR1 and CDR2: GTSNPN, SVGIG (reference sequence). This CDR3 has 14 amino acids.

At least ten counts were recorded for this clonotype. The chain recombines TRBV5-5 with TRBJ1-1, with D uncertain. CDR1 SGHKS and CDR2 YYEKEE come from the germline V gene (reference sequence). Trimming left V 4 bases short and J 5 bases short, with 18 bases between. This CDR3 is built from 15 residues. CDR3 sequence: CASSPSELRGTEAFF. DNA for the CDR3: TGTGCCAGCAGCCCATCGGAGCTACGAGGAACTGAAGCTTTCTTT.

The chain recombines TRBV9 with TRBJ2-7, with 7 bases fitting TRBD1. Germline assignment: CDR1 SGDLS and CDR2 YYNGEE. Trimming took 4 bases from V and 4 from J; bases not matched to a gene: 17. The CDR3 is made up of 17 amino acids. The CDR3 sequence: CASSTEAQGPGLYEQYF. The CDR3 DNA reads TGTGCCAGCAGCACCGAAGCACAGGGGCCTGGTTTGTACGAGCAGTACTTC.

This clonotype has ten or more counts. In DNA form, the CDR3 reads TGTGCCAGCAGCCAAGGCCCAGCGATATTTGAGACCCAGTACTTC. Its translation is CASSQGPAIFETQYF. The V call is TRBV3-1, the J call TRBJ2-5; D not resolved. V gave up 1 base and J gave up 5 bases, with 14 bases separating them. The CDR3 loop spans 15 amino acids. Germline CDR1 LGHDT, CDR2 YNNKEL (reference sequence).